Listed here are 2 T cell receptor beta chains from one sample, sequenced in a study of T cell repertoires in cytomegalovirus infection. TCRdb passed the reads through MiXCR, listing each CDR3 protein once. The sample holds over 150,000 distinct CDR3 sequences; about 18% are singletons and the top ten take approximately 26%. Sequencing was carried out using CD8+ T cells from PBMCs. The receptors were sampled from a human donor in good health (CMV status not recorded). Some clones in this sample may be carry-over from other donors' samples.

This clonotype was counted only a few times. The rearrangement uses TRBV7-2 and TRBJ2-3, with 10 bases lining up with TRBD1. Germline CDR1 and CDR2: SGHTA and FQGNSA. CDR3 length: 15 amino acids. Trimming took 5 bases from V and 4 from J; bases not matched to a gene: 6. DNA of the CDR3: TGTGCCAGCAGCCCTGACAGGGGGCTCGCAGATACGCAGTATTTT. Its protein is CASSPDRGLADTQYF.

DNA of the CDR3: TGTGCCAGCAGCCCCGAACCGGGGCTACAAGAGACCCAGTACTTC. This codes for CASSPEPGLQETQYF. This chain joins TRBV7-6 and TRBJ2-5; the D gene could be TRBD1 or TRBD2 (5 bases each). CDR3 length: 15 amino acids. The V end lost 5 bases, the J end lost 2 bases, and 15 bases lay between the germline ends. Germline loops: CDR1 SGHVS, CDR2 FNYEAQ.